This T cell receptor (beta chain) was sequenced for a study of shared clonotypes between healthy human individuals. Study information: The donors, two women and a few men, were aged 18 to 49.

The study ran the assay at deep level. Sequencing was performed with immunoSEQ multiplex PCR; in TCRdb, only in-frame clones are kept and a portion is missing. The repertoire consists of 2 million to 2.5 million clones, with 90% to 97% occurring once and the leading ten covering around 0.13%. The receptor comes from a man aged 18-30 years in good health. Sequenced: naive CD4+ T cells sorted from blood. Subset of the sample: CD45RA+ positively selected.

CDR3 DNA sequence: TGTGCCAGCAGCGCCCAAGGCGTCCAGGGGGCGTTAGAGACCCAGTACTTC. Protein: CASSAQGVQGALETQYF. This sequence joins TRBV5-6 and TRBJ2-5, with 8 bases identical to TRBD1. Germline loops: CDR1 SGHDT, CDR2 YYEEEE. Trimming at V came to 4 bases and at J to 4 bases, leaving 15 bases not matched to a gene. This CDR3 is built from 17 residues.